The clone carrying this T cell receptor (beta chain) was found many times. These data are taken from a study of T cell repertoires in cytomegalovirus infection. The CDR3 runs 15 residues. The V end was cut by 4 bases, the J end by 7 bases, with 17 bases between. Germline V lookup: CDR1 SGHTA, CDR2 FQGNSA. MiXCR, applied by TCRdb to the reads, yields one record per CDR3 protein. The sample records hundreds of thousands of distinct CDR3 sequences, around 9.6% being singletons. Specimen: PBMCs. The rearrangement links TRBV7-2 to TRBJ2-1, with unresolved D. This clonotype was obtained from a human donor in good health (CMV status not recorded). Some clones in this sample may be carry-over from other donors' samples. Here the CDR3 DNA reads TGTGCCAGCAGCTCTGGACGGATGGAAGGGAATGAGCAGTTCTTC. Translated, it gives CASSSGRMEGNEQFF. Supplemented by reference TRBV7-2 and TRBJ2-1, the full variable domain reads GAGVSQSPSNKVTEKGKDVELRCDPISGHTALYWYRQSLGQGLEFLIYFQGNSAPDKSGLPSDRFSAERTGGSVSTLTIQRTQQEDSAVYLCASSSGRMEGNEQFFGPGTRLTVL.